The 31 T cell receptor beta chains listed next were all sequenced from one sample in a study of breast tumors, draining lymph nodes, adjacent tissues. TCRdb reanalysed the multiplex PCR reads using MiXCR and keeps one entry per CDR3 protein. In the table there are 150,000 or so distinct CDR3 sequences, 25% to 40% of which are singletons. Samples came from axillary lymph nodes draining the breast cancer. The specimen was axillary lymph node tissue. These receptors all stem from a female donor with breast cancer. Some clones in this sample may be carry-over from other donors' samples.

The chain uses TRBV7-3 and TRBJ2-5, with a tentative D call TRBD2 (6 bases). In germline, CDR1 is SGHTA, CDR2 FQGTGA. The V gene lost 1 base and the J gene lost 2 bases, with 11 bases spanning the gap. CDR3 length: 15 residues. CDR3 protein: CASSLIAGWQETQYF. CDR3 DNA: TGTGCCAGCAGCTTAATTGCGGGGTGGCAAGAGACCCAGTACTTC. The full variable domain, with the rest looked up from reference TRBV7-3 and TRBJ2-5, is GAGVSQTPSNKVTEKGKYVELRCDPISGHTALYWYRQSLGQGPEFLIYFQGTGAADDSGLPNDRFFAVRPEGSVSTLKIQRTERGDSAVYLCASSLIAGWQETQYFGPGTRLLVL.

This clonotype came up many times. The V call is TRBV2, the J call TRBJ2-3; 8 nucleotides agree with TRBD2. CDR1 SNHLY and CDR2 FYNNEI come from the germline V gene. V lost 0 bases and J lost 10; bases outside the gene matches: 12. The CDR3 contains 16 residues. CDR3 DNA sequence: TGTGCCAGCAGTGAAGCATCGGGGGGGCCATTCGGTGCGCAGTATTTT. It translates to CASSEASGGPFGAQYF.

Details on this clonotype: The limits of the CDR3 on the DNA are not certain, so only TCRdb's listed CDR3 is given. This chain joins TRBV7-9 and TRBJ1-5; TRBD1 is taken as the D call from the table, unchecked against the DNA. Germline CDR1 SEHNR, CDR2 FQNEAQ (reference sequence). The CDR3 length is 18 residues, termini included. This chain's CDR3 is CASSFYICSATDREPQHF.

The chain has TRBV19 and TRBJ2-3; 9 positions match TRBD1. The CDR3 runs to 16 residues. CDR1 and CDR2 (germline): LNHDA, SQIVND (reference sequence). The V and J ends lost 6 bases and 7 bases, in that order; junction bases with no gene match: 14. CDR3 nucleotides: TGTGCCAGTAGCGAACAGGGACAGGGCCTATCATATACGCAGTATTTT. Amino acids: CASSEQGQGLSYTQYF.

The chain recombines TRBV20-1 with TRBJ2-1; the match to TRBD2 covers 9 bases. Trimming cost V 3 bases and J 3 bases; bases outside gene matches: 15. The CDR3 length is 18 residues. Germline assignment: CDR1 DFQATT and CDR2 SNEGSKA (reference sequence). CDR3 residues: CSASRDSGSTPDYNEQFF. CDR3 coding DNA: TGCAGTGCTAGTCGAGATAGCGGGAGTACGCCTGACTACAATGAGCAGTTCTTC.

This clonotype occurred many times. The V and J genes are TRBV7-9 and TRBJ2-7, with 9 bases that match TRBD1. CDR1 and CDR2 from the germline V gene are SEHNR and FQNEAQ (reference sequence). CDR3 length: 15 amino acids. V shed 5 bases and J 2 bases; nucleotides not matched to a gene: 7. Here the CDR3 DNA reads TGTGCCAGCAGCCTAAGGACAGGGGTGACCTACGAGCAGTACTTC. Translated: CASSLRTGVTYEQYF.

This clonotype is medium-sized in the sample. The V call is TRBV14, the J call TRBJ2-7; no definite D call. The CDR3 is 11 amino acids. Germline CDR1 and CDR2: SGHDN and FVKESK. Trimming cost V 1 base and J 4 bases, with 2 bases left between them. The CDR3 loop reads CASSQGYEQYF. The CDR3 bases are TGTGCCAGCAGCCAAGGGTACGAGCAGTACTTC.

In this sample, this clonotype turned up many times. A read error may account for a junction end that differs from germline. This chain uses TRBV2 with TRBJ2-1; TRBD2 aligns across 14 bases. Per the germline V gene, CDR1 is SNHLY and CDR2 is FYNNEI. The CDR3 has 14 amino acids. Here the CDR3 DNA reads TGTGCCAGCAGTGATGGGACTAGCGGGGGCATGGGTGTCTTC. As protein: CASSDGTSGGMGVF.

Details on this clonotype: Because the CDR3 is missing its conserved closing phenylalanine or tryptophan, this is likely a read error. It is unclear where the CDR3 begins or ends on the DNA, so no DNA is shown, and the CDR3 is as TCRdb lists it. V and J are TRBV3-1 and TRBJ1-3. Germline assignment: CDR1 LGHDT and CDR2 YNNKEL (reference sequence). The length of the CDR3 is 16 amino acids, counting both ends. The CDR3 here is CASSPPNKNSGNTIYV.

This clonotype appeared many times. The chain couples TRBV6-1 to TRBJ2-3; 10 nucleotides agree with TRBD2. The germline CDR1 and CDR2 sequences are MNHNS and SASEGT. After removal of 7 bases from V and 4 bases from J, the junction contained 8 bases not matched to a gene. The CDR3 contains 15 residues. The CDR3 loop is CASMPGLALSDTQYF. The CDR3 nucleotides read TGTGCCAGCATGCCGGGACTAGCGTTATCAGATACGCAGTATTTT.

Of note for this clonotype: At one end, the junction sequence differs from germline, possibly due to a read error. The chain joins TRBV19 to TRBJ2-5; D is perhaps TRBD2 (6 bases). In germline, CDR1 is LNHDA, CDR2 SQIVND (reference sequence). The CDR3 extends over 14 amino acids. As DNA, the CDR3 is TGTGCCAGTAGTATTGCGAGGGGCCGGGAGACCCAGCACTTC. Translation gives CASSIARGRETQHF. Complete variable domain (other parts from reference TRBV19 and TRBJ2-5): DGGITQSPKYLFRKEGQNVTLSCEQNLNHDAMYWYRQDPGQGLRLIYYSQIVNDFQKGDIAEGYSVSREKKESFPLTVTSAQKNPTAFYLCASSIARGRETQHFGPGTRLLVL.

This clonotype turned up a few times. The chain carries TRBV28 and TRBJ2-7, with D perhaps matching TRBD1 (6 bases). The length of the CDR3 is 14 residues. Germline values: CDR1 MDHEN, CDR2 SYDVKM. Trimming removed 6 bases at V and 5 bases at J, with 17 bases between. CDR3 loop: CASRGGTSIHEQYF. The DNA for the CDR3 is TGTGCCAGCAGAGGTGGGACATCAATTCACGAGCAGTACTTC.

The sample holds many counts of this clonotype. The V gene is TRBV4-3, the J gene TRBJ2-3; 7 bases fit TRBD2. Per germline, CDR1 LGHNA and CDR2 YSLEER. The length of the CDR3 is 18 residues. The V gene end was trimmed by 0 bases and the J gene end by 4 bases; junction bases not matched to a gene: 13. The CDR3 nucleotides are TGCGCCAGCAGCCAAGATTTGTTGGGGGGAGGGCTGGCAGATACGCAGTATTTT. Protein product: CASSQDLLGGGLADTQYF.

The rearrangement links TRBV2 to TRBJ2-7, with 11 bases fitting TRBD2. The germline V gene has CDR1 SNHLY and CDR2 FYNNEI. CDR3 length: 15 amino acids. J lost 7 bases, V lost 3 bases, and 8 bases had no gene match. The CDR3 loop is CASSESLAGVQEQYF. The CDR3 region has the DNA TGTGCCAGCAGTGAGTCACTAGCGGGAGTTCAGGAGCAGTACTTC.

Comments on this clonotype: Likely a read error: the CDR3 ends without its conserved phenylalanine or tryptophan. This rearrangement joins TRBV9 to TRBJ1-6, with D perhaps matching TRBD1 (5 bases). The germline V gene encodes CDR1 SGDLS and CDR2 YYNGEE. The CDR3 is 15 residues long. V gave up 2 bases and J gave up 10 bases, with 16 bases separating them. The CDR3 DNA reads as TGTGCCAGCAGCGTGGTGGGCAGGGAGGGATCACCCCTCCACCTT. Protein sequence: CASSVVGREGSPLHL.

This clonotype has only a few counts. The CDR3 reads CASSSSTGLAKNIQYF. CDR3 DNA sequence: TGTGCCAGCAGCTCCTCGACAGGGCTAGCCAAAAACATTCAGTACTTC. J is TRBJ2-4 and V is TRBV11-3; 7 bases fit TRBD1. Germline V gene data show CDR1 as SGHNT and CDR2 as YENEEA. The CDR3 is made up of 16 amino acids. V dropped 4 bases and J dropped 0; count of bases not matched to a gene: 6.

This clonotype was recorded many times. This chain connects TRBV5-4 to TRBJ2-7; tentatively, D is TRBD1 (7 bases). V was clipped by 4 bases and J by 1 base, with 12 bases between them. The V gene's germline CDR1 is SGHNT and CDR2 YYREEE (reference sequence). This CDR3 is built from 14 residues. CDR3 residues: CASSPGGMSYEQYF. Written as DNA, the CDR3 is TGTGCCAGCAGCCCAGGGGGGATGTCCTACGAGCAGTACTTC.

The chain combines TRBV7-2 with TRBJ2-7, with 7 nucleotides matching TRBD1. Germline V gene data show CDR1 as SGHTA and CDR2 as FQGNSA. This CDR3 is built from 14 residues. Unmatched junction bases numbered 5, after V lost 3 bases and J lost 3 bases. CDR3 sequence reads: CASSFTGEYYEQYF. As DNA, the CDR3 is TGTGCCAGCAGCTTCACAGGGGAATACTACGAGCAGTACTTC.

As regards this clonotype: Being one base from a much bigger clone, this may be a read error. The chain has TRBV5-1 and TRBJ2-1; a weak D match, TRBD1 (6 bases). In germline, CDR1 is SGHRS, CDR2 YFSETQ. This CDR3 has 16 amino acids. This CDR3 reads CACSAQQGFDRNEQFF. Written as DNA, the CDR3 is TGTGCCTGCAGCGCCCAACAGGGATTCGATAGAAATGAGCAGTTCTTC.

This clonotype was counted between two and nine times. The rearrangement links TRBV2 to TRBJ1-1, with 7 bases lining up with TRBD1. Germline assignment: CDR1 SNHLY and CDR2 FYNNEI. Losses at the gene ends were 6 bases for V and 0 bases for J; bases not matched to a gene: 13. CDR3 length: 17 amino acids. As DNA, the CDR3 is TGTGCCAGCAGGAACTGGCGACAGGGTAGCATGAACACTGAAGCTTTCTTT. It translates to CASRNWRQGSMNTEAFF.

This clonotype was observed a few times. The chain recombines TRBV4-2 with TRBJ1-3; the match to TRBD1 covers 8 bases. The CDR3 loop spans 15 amino acids. Germline CDR1 is LGHNA and CDR2 is YNFKEQ. V was clipped by 6 bases and J by 0 bases; unmatched bases: 4. The CDR3 loop reads CASSPTGGSGNTIYF. CDR3 sequence (DNA): TGTGCCAGCAGTCCTACAGGGGGCTCTGGAAACACCATATATTTT.

This clonotype occurred a few times. The gene calls are TRBV20-1 and TRBJ1-1; 8 nucleotides match TRBD1. The V and J ends lost 7 bases and 3 bases, in that order; junction bases with no gene match: 4. Looked up from germline, CDR1 is DFQATT and CDR2 is SNEGSKA (reference sequence). This CDR3 is built from 12 residues. The CDR3 sequence: CSVETGDTEAFF. The CDR3 DNA sequence: TGCAGTGTAGAGACAGGGGACACTGAAGCTTTCTTT.

This chain links TRBV20-1 with TRBJ2-3; D is unresolved. There are 14 residues in the CDR3. The V end was cut by 0 bases, the J end by 8 bases, with 15 bases between. From germline, CDR1 is DFQATT and CDR2 SNEGSKA (reference sequence). The CDR3, as DNA: TGCAGTGCTAGAGATCTCCCGTTAGTGGCTACGCAGTATTTT. The encoded protein is CSARDLPLVATQYF.

Concerning this clonotype: An end of the junction differs from the germline gene, which may be a read error. The rearrangement uses TRBV7-6 and TRBJ2-2, with TRBD2 as a possible D gene (6 bases). This CDR3 region has 14 residues. The germline CDR1 and CDR2 sequences are SGHVS and FNYEAQ. The CDR3 here is CASSRQDYTGGLFF. The CDR3 nucleotides are TGTGCCAGCAGTAGGCAGGACTACACCGGGGGGCTGTTTTTT.

On this clonotype: A much larger clone lies a single base off, so this may be a read error. Here the CDR3 omits its conserved ending phenylalanine or tryptophan, so a read error is the likely source. V is TRBV4-2 and J is TRBJ2-5; 12 bases align to TRBD2. Germline V lookup: CDR1 LGHNA, CDR2 YNFKEQ. V was clipped by 1 base and J by 5 bases; unmatched bases: 8. The length of the CDR3 is 17 residues. The CDR3 nucleotides are TGTGCCAGCAGCCAAGTGAGGACTAGCGGGGTTCGTGAGACCCAGTACCTC. As protein: CASSQVRTSGVRETQYL.

The table lists this clonotype with many counts. This chain connects TRBV11-2 to TRBJ2-5; no definite D call. The CDR3 runs 15 residues. V lost 0 bases and J 2 bases, leaving 10 bases between the germline ends. Per the germline V gene, CDR1 is SGHAT and CDR2 is FQNNGV. DNA of the CDR3: TGTGCCAGCAGCTTAGAGCTAGGAAATCAAGAGACCCAGTACTTC. Protein product: CASSLELGNQETQYF.

The genes are TRBV6-1 and TRBJ2-3, with 11 bases fitting TRBD2. The V gene end was trimmed by 6 bases and the J gene end by 6 bases; junction bases not matched to a gene: 5. Germline loops: CDR1 MNHNS, CDR2 SASEGT. The CDR3 is made up of 14 amino acids. CDR3: CASSLAGGFDTQYF. DNA of the CDR3: TGTGCCAGCAGCCTAGCGGGAGGCTTTGATACGCAGTATTTT.

Remarks on this clonotype: This sequence may be a read error, since a much larger clone differs from it by one base. CDR3 amino acids: CASSAGDRGVSGNPIYF. The CDR3 region has the DNA TGTGCCAGCAGCGCGGGGGACAGGGGAGTCTCTGGAAACCCCATATATTTT. V usage is TRBV7-9 and J usage is TRBJ1-3; 10 nucleotides align to TRBD1. The germline CDR1 and CDR2 sequences are SEHNR and FQNEAQ (reference sequence). The CDR3 totals 17 residues.

There are a few counts of this clonotype. The chain recombines TRBV5-6 with TRBJ2-7, with D unclear. V gave up 0 bases and J gave up 0 bases, with 7 bases separating them. Germline assignment: CDR1 SGHDT and CDR2 YYEEEE. The CDR3 is 14 residues long. CDR3 DNA: TGTGCCAGCAGCTTGGCCGGAACCTCCTACGAGCAGTACTTC. The encoded protein is CASSLAGTSYEQYF.

This clonotype was counted at least ten times. The chain carries TRBV10-1 and TRBJ2-7; 8 bases map to TRBD1. CDR3 size: 14 residues. With V trimmed by 6 bases and J by 0 bases, 4 bases remained unmatched. Germline CDR1 is WNHNN and CDR2 is SYGVQD (reference sequence). The CDR3 region is CASSLDRASYEQYF. Written as DNA, the CDR3 is TGCGCCAGCAGCCTGGACAGGGCCTCCTACGAGCAGTACTTC.

The table lists this clonotype with many counts. The chain is built from TRBV20-1 and TRBJ2-7, with D possibly matching TRBD2 (7 bases). The CDR3 covers 13 residues. Germline lookup yields CDR1 DFQATT and CDR2 SNEGSKA (reference sequence). Trimming removed 7 bases from V and 3 bases from J, with 16 bases in between. The chain's CDR3 is CSGSGGGYYEQYF. CDR3 coding DNA: TGCAGTGGGTCTGGCGGGGGCTACTACGAGCAGTACTTC.